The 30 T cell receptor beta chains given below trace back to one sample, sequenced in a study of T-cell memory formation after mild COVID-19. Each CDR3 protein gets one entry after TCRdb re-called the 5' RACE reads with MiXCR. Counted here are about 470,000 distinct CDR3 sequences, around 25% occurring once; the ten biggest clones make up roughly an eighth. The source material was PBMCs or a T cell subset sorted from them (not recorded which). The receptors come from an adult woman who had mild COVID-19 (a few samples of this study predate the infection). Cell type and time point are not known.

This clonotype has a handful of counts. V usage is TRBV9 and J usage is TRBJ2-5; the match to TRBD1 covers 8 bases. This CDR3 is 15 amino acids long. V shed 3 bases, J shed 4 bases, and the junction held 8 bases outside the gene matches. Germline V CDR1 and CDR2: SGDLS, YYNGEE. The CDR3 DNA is TGTGCCAGCAGCGCCGAGGTGGACAGGGTAGAGACCCAGTACTTC. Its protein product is CASSAEVDRVETQYF.

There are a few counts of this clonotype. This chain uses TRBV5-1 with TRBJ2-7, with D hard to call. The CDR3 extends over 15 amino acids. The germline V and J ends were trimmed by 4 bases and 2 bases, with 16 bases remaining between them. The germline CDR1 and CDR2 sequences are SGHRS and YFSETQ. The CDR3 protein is CASSPEAERAYEQYF. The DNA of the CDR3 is TGCGCCAGCAGCCCTGAGGCGGAGCGTGCCTACGAGCAGTACTTC.

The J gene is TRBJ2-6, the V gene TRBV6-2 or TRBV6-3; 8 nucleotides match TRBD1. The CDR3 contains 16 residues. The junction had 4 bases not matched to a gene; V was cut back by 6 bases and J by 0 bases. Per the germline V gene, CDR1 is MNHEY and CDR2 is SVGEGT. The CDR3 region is CASSMTGVSGANVLTF. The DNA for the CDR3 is TGTGCCAGCAGCATGACAGGGGTCTCTGGGGCCAACGTCCTGACTTTC.

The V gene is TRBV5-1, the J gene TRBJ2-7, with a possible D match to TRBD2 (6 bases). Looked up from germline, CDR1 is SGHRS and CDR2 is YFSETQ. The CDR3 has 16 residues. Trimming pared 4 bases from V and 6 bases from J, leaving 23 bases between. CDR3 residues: CASSPSAQLARSEQYF. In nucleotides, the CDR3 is TGCGCCAGCAGCCCCTCGGCCCAACTAGCCCGAAGCGAGCAGTACTTC.

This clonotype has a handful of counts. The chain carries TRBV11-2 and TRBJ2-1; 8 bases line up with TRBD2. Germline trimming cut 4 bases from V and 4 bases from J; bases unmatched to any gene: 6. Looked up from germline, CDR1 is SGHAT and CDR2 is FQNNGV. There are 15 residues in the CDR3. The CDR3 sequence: CASSSVAGKYNEQFF. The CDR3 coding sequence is TGTGCCAGCAGCTCAGTAGCGGGGAAATACAATGAGCAGTTCTTC.

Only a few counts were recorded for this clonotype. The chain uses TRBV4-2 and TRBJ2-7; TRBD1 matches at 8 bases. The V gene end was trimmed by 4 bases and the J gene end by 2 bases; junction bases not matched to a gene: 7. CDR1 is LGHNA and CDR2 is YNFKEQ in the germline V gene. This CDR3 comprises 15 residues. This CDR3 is CASSPRQGIAYEQYF. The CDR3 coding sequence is TGTGCCAGCAGCCCACGACAGGGGATCGCCTACGAGCAGTACTTC.

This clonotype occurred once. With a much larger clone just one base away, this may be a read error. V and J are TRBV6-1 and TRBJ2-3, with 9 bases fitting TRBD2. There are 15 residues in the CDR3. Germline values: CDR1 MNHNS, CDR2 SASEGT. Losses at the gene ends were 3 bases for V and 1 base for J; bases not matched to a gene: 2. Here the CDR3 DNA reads TGTGCCAGCAGTGAGCGACTAGCGGGCACAGATACGCAGTATTTT. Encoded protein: CASSERLAGTDTQYF.

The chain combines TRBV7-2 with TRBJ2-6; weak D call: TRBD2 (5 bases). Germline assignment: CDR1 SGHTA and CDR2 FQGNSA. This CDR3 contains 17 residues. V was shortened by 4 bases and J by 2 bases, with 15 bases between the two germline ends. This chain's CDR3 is CASSWNPEGTGANVLTF. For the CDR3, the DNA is TGTGCCAGCAGCTGGAACCCTGAGGGTACTGGGGCCAACGTCCTGACTTTC.

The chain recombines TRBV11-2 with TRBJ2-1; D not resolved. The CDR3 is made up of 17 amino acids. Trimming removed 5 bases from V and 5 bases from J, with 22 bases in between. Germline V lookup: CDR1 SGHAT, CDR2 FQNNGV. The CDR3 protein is CASSPVRAWRVHNEQFF. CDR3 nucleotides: TGTGCCAGCAGCCCAGTTCGGGCATGGCGTGTCCACAATGAGCAGTTCTTC.

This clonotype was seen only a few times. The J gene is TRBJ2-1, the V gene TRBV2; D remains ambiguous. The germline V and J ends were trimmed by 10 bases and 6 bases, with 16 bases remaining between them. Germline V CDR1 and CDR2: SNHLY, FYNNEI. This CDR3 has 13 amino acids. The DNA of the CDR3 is TGTGCCACCGCAGCCCAGCCCCGCAATGAGCAGTTCTTC. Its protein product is CATAAQPRNEQFF.

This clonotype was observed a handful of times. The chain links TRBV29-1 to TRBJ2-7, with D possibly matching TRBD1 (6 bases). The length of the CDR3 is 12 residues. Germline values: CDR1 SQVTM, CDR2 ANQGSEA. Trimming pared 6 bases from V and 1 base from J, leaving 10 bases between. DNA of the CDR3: TGCAGCGTCTGGACAGTATCCTACGAGCAGTACTTC. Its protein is CSVWTVSYEQYF.

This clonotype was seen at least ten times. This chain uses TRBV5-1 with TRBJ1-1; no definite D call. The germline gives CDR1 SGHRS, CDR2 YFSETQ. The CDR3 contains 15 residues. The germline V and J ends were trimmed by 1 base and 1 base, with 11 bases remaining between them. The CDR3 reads CASSLTALWNTEAFF. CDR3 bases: TGCGCCAGCAGCTTGACAGCCCTGTGGAACACTGAAGCTTTCTTT.

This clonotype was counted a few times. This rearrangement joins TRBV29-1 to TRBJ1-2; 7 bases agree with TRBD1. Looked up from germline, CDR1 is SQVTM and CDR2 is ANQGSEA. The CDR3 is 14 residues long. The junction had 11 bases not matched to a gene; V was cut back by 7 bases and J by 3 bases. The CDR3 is CSGISGQSDYGYTF. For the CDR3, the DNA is TGCAGCGGGATCTCGGGACAGTCAGACTATGGCTACACCTTC.

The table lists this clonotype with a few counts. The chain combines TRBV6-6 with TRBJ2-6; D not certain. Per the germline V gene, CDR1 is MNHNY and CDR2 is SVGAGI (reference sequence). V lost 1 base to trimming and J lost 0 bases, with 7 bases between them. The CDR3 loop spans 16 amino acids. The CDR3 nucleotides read TGTGCCAGCAGTTACTGGGTCAGCTCTGGGGCCAACGTCCTGACTTTC. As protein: CASSYWVSSGANVLTF.

The CDR3: CASSLAGTSLSSYNEQFF. Here the CDR3 DNA reads TGCGCCAGCAGCTTGGCAGGGACTTCCCTGAGCTCCTACAATGAGCAGTTCTTC. This chain links TRBV5-1 with TRBJ2-1; D may be TRBD2 (6 bases). Germline V gene sequence: CDR1 SGHRS, CDR2 YFSETQ. This CDR3 has 18 amino acids. V dropped 0 bases and J dropped 0 bases, with 16 bases sitting between them.

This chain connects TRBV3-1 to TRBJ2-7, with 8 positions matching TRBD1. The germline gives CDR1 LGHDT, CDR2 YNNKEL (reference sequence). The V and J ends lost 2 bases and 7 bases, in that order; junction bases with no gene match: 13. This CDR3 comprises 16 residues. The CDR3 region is CASSQSGGGKPWEQYF. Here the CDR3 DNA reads TGTGCCAGCAGCCAATCAGGGGGCGGGAAGCCTTGGGAGCAGTACTTC.

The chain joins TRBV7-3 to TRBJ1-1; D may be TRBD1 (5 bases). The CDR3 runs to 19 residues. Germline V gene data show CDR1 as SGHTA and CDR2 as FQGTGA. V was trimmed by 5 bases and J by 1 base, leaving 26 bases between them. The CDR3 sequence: CASSRLPGLVGEENTEAFF. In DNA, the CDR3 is TGTGCCAGCAGCCGCCTTCCGGGACTAGTGGGAGAGGAGAACACTGAAGCTTTCTTT.

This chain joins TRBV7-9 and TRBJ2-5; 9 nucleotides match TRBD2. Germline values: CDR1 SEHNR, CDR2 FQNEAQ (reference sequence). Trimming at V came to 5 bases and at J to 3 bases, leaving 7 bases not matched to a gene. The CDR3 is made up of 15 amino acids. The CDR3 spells CASSLSGSVKETQYF. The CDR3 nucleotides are TGTGCCAGCAGCCTTAGCGGGAGTGTCAAAGAGACCCAGTACTTC.

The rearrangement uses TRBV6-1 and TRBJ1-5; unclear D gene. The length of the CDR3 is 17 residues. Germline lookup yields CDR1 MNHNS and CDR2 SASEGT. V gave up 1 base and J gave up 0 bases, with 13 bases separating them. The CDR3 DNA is TGTGCCAGCAGTGAAGGGGCCGGGCTCCCTAGCAATCAGCCCCAGCATTTT. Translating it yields CASSEGAGLPSNQPQHF.

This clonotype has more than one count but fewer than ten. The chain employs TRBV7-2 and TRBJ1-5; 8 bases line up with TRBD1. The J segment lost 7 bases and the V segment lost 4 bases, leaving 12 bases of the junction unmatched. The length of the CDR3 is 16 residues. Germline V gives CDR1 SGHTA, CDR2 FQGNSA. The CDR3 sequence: CASSSRPDRVGQPQHF. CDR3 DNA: TGTGCCAGCAGCTCTCGCCCGGACAGGGTGGGCCAGCCCCAGCATTTT.

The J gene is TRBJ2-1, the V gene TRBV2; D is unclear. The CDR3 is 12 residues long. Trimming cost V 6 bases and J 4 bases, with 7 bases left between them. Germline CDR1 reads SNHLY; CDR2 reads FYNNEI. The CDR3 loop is CASRTLYNEQFF. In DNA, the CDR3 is TGTGCCAGCAGGACGCTTTACAATGAGCAGTTCTTC. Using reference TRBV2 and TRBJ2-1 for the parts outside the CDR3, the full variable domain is EPEVTQTPSHQVTQMGQEVILRCVPISNHLYFYWYRQILGQKVEFLVSFYNNEISEKSEIFDDQFSVERPDGSNFTLKIRSTKLEDSAMYFCASRTLYNEQFFGPGTRLTVL.

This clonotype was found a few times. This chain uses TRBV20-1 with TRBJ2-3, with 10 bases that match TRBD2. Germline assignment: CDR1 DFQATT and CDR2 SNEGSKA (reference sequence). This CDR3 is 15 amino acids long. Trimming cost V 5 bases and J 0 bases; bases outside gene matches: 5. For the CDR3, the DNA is TGCAGTGCTCGGACTAGCGGAGCTAGCACAGATACGCAGTATTTT. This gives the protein CSARTSGASTDTQYF.

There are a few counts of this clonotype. CDR3 in amino acids: CASSSAGRRVRDHEQYF. The CDR3 DNA is TGTGCCAGCAGCTCAGCTGGCCGGCGGGTTAGGGACCACGAGCAGTACTTC. This sequence joins TRBV7-9 and TRBJ2-7; the D gene could be TRBD1 or TRBD2 (5 bases each). The CDR3 contains 17 residues. Looked up from germline, CDR1 is SEHNR and CDR2 is FQNEAQ (reference sequence). V was clipped by 4 bases and J by 5 bases, with 24 bases between them.

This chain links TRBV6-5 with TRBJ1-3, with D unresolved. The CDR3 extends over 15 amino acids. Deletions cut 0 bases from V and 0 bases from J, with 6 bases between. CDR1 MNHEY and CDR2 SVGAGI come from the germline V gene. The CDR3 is CASSYSTLSGNTIYF. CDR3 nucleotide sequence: TGTGCCAGCAGTTACTCGACCCTCTCTGGAAACACCATATATTTT.

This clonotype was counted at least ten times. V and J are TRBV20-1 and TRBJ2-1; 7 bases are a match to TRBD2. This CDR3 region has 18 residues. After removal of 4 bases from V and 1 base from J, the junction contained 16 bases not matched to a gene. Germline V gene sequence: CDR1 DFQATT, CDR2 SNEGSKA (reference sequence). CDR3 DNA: TGCAGTGCTAAGGGGATCGGGATGGCGGGAGTTTCCTACAATGAGCAGTTCTTC. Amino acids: CSAKGIGMAGVSYNEQFF.

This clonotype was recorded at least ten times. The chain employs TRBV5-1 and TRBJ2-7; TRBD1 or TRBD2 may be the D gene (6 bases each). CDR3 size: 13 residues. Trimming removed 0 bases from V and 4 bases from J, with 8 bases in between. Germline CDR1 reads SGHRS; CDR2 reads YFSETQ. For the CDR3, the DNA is TGCGCCAGCAGCTTGGAAGGGGGGTACGAGCAGTACTTC. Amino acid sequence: CASSLEGGYEQYF.

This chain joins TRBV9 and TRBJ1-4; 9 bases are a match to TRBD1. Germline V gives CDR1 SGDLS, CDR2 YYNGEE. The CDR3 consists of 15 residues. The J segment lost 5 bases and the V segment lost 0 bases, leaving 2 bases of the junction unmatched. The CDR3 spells CASSVAGTGNEKLFF. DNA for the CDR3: TGTGCCAGCAGCGTAGCAGGGACAGGGAATGAAAAACTGTTTTTT.

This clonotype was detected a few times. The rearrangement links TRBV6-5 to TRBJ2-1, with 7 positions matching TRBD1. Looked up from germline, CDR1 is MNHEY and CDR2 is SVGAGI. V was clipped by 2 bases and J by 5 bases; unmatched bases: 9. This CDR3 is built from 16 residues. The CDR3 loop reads CASSYVTGVANNEQFF. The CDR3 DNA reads TGTGCCAGCAGTTACGTAACAGGGGTTGCCAACAATGAGCAGTTCTTC.

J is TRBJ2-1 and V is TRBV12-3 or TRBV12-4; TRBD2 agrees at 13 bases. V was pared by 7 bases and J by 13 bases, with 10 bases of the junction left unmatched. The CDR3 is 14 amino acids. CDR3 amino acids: CASTLGLAGAGQFF. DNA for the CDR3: TGTGCCAGCACCCTTGGACTAGCGGGAGCGGGACAGTTCTTC.

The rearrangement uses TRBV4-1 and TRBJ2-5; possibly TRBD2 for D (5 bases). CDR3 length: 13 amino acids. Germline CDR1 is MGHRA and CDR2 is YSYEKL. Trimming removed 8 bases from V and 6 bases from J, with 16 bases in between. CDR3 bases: TGCGCCAGCTCCCGTGAGGGTAGGCAGACCCAGTACTTC. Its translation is CASSREGRQTQYF.